These 14 T cell receptor beta chains share one sample of origin, sequenced in a study of radiotherapy plus CTLA-4 blockade in lung cancer. The repertoire was sequenced with immunoSEQ multiplex PCR; TCRdb's copy has only in-frame clones and lacks some. The sample consists of approximately 45,000 clones, around 63% of them appearing once. The starting material was peripheral blood, obtained from a patient treated with radiotherapy plus ipilimumab. These receptors originate from a human donor with non-small cell lung cancer who had a partial response to radiotherapy plus ipilimumab.

The chain combines TRBV6-5 with TRBJ2-7; TRBD1 is a possible D gene (5 bases). CDR3 size: 15 residues. Germline V gives CDR1 MNHEY, CDR2 SVGAGI. Trimming pared 2 bases from V and 0 bases from J, leaving 11 bases between. CDR3 in amino acids: CASSYGAVGSYEQYF. The CDR3 region has the DNA TGTGCCAGCAGTTACGGGGCAGTAGGCTCCTACGAGCAGTACTTC.

The chain is built from TRBV5-1 and TRBJ2-7; 12 positions agree with TRBD2. CDR1 SGHRS and CDR2 YFSETQ come from the germline V gene. V gave up 6 bases and J gave up 6 bases; unmatched junction bases: 10. The CDR3 has 15 residues. CDR3 amino acids: CASTPTSGSLGEQYF. In DNA form, the CDR3 reads TGCGCCAGCACCCCGACTAGCGGGAGCTTGGGCGAGCAGTACTTC.

This clone occurred once. This chain links TRBV5-1 with TRBJ1-2, with D possibly matching TRBD1 (6 bases). V was cut by 4 bases and J by 6 bases, with 13 bases left in between. The CDR3 is 13 amino acids. The germline gives CDR1 SGHRS, CDR2 YFSETQ. CDR3 region: CASSSQGRDGYTF. The CDR3 DNA follows: TGCGCCAGCAGCAGCCAGGGGAGAGATGGCTACACCTTC.

The rearrangement links TRBV7-3 to TRBJ2-3; maybe TRBD2 (6 bases). The V end lost 4 bases, the J end lost 6 bases, and 11 bases lay between the germline ends. This CDR3 spans 13 amino acids. Germline CDR1 SGHTA, CDR2 FQGTGA. CDR3 residues: CASSWGLSDTQYF. The CDR3 bases are TGTGCCAGCAGCTGGGGACTCTCGGATACGCAGTATTTT.

This chain uses TRBV27 with TRBJ1-2; a possible D gene is TRBD1 (6 bases). From germline, CDR1 is MNHEY and CDR2 SMNVEV (reference sequence). V was clipped by 6 bases and J by 4 bases, with 12 bases between them. The CDR3 extends over 13 amino acids. CDR3 DNA: TGTGCCAGCAGCGACAGGCCTTCCTATGGCTACACCTTC. Protein: CASSDRPSYGYTF.

The chain recombines TRBV19 with TRBJ1-2; possible D gene TRBD1, 6 bases. Trimming cost V 3 bases and J 3 bases, with 11 bases left between them. There are 14 residues in the CDR3. The germline CDR1 and CDR2 sequences are LNHDA and SQIVND (reference sequence). CDR3 DNA sequence: TGTGCCAGTAGTATTAACAGGGATCACTATGGCTACACCTTC. This translates into CASSINRDHYGYTF.

This chain connects TRBV9 to TRBJ1-4; tentative D call: TRBD1 (5 bases). V lost 0 bases, J lost 13 bases, and 16 bases lay in between. Germline CDR1 is SGDLS and CDR2 is YYNGEE. This CDR3 has 14 residues. In nucleotides, the CDR3 is TGTGCCAGCAGCGTAGGGGATCGCAGGACAAGACTGTTTTTT. This codes for CASSVGDRRTRLFF. The full variable domain, in which reference TRBV9 and TRBJ1-4 provide the parts outside the CDR3, is DSGVTQTPKHLITATGQRVTLRCSPRSGDLSVYWYQQSLDQGLQFLIQYYNGEERAKGNILERFSAQQFPDLHSELNLSSLELGDSALYFCASSVGDRRTRLFFGSGTQLSVL.

The chain carries TRBV5-1 and TRBJ2-4; D might be TRBD1 (5 bases). Germline V gene sequence: CDR1 SGHRS, CDR2 YFSETQ. This CDR3 contains 15 residues. V was trimmed by 0 bases and J by 6 bases, leaving 13 bases between them. The CDR3 DNA reads as TGCGCCAGCAGCTTGGGAGGCTCGCAGGGAAACATTCAGTACTTC. Translation gives CASSLGGSQGNIQYF.

The chain has TRBV13 and TRBJ2-7; 7 nucleotides align to TRBD1. The germline V gene has CDR1 PRHDT and CDR2 FYEKMQ (reference sequence). Losses at the gene ends were 5 bases for V and 4 bases for J; bases not matched to a gene: 8. This CDR3 is built from 14 residues. CDR3 nucleotide sequence: TGTGCCAGCAGCGACAGGACAGGAGTTTACGAGCAGTACTTC. This translates into CASSDRTGVYEQYF.

The chain links TRBV7-2 to TRBJ1-2; D gene uncertain. V was pared by 0 bases and J by 8 bases, with 13 bases between. The CDR3 totals 14 residues. CDR1 and CDR2 from the germline V gene are SGHTA and FQGNSA. In DNA form, the CDR3 reads TGTGCCAGCAGCTTAGCGCTTCGGGGTCTGGGCTACACCTTC. Protein product: CASSLALRGLGYTF.

This clone came up a few times. The chain links TRBV6-5 to TRBJ1-6, with D possibly TRBD1 on 5 matching bases. Trimming removed 5 bases from V and 10 bases from J, with 15 bases in between. This CDR3 contains 14 residues. The germline CDR1 and CDR2 sequences are MNHEY and SVGAGI. CDR3 DNA sequence: TGTGCCAGCAGTGAAAGGACACTCGCATCACCCCTCCACTTT. Translation: CASSERTLASPLHF.

The sample holds a few counts of this clone. The CDR3 is CASSYDRAGNTIYF. The CDR3 nucleotides read TGTGCCAGCAGTTACGACAGGGCTGGAAACACCATATATTTT. This sequence joins TRBV6-6 and TRBJ1-3; 7 nucleotides match TRBD1. The CDR3 consists of 14 residues. Losses at the gene ends were 2 bases for V and 2 bases for J; bases not matched to a gene: 0. Germline CDR1 and CDR2: MNHNY and SVGAGI (reference sequence).

The chain uses TRBV16 and TRBJ1-5, with TRBD1 matching over 9 bases. Per the germline V gene, CDR1 is KGHSY and CDR2 is FQNENV. V shed 4 bases, J shed 7 bases, and the junction held 8 bases outside the gene matches. The CDR3 has 15 amino acids. CDR3 sequence: CASSLTGTGSQPQHF. For the CDR3, the DNA is TGTGCCAGCAGCCTTACCGGGACAGGGAGCCAGCCCCAGCATTTT.

This chain connects TRBV6-5 to TRBJ1-3; D gene uncertain. CDR1 is MNHEY and CDR2 is SVGAGI in the germline V gene. The germline V and J ends were trimmed by 7 bases and 1 base, with 11 bases remaining between them. This CDR3 has 14 amino acids. This CDR3 is CASTKSGSGNTIYF. Here the CDR3 DNA reads TGTGCCAGCACCAAGTCGGGGTCTGGAAACACCATATATTTT.